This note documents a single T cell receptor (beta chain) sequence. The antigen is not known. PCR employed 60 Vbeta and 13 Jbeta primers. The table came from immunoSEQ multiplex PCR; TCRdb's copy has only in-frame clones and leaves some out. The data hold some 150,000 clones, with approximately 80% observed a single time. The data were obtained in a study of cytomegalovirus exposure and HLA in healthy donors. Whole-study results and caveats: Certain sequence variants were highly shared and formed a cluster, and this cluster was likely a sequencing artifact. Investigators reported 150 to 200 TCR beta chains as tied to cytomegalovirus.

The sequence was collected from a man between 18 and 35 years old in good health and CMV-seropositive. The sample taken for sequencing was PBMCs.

The CDR3 here is CATSRERGTSGGTGELFF. CDR3 DNA: TGTGCCACCAGCAGAGAGAGGGGCACTAGCGGGGGGACCGGGGAGCTGTTTTTT. The gene calls are TRBV15 and TRBJ2-2, with 12 bases aligning to TRBD2. This CDR3 comprises 18 residues. The germline V gene encodes CDR1 LNHNV and CDR2 YYDKDF (reference sequence). The V segment lost 0 bases and the J segment 5 bases; nucleotides outside the gene matches: 7.